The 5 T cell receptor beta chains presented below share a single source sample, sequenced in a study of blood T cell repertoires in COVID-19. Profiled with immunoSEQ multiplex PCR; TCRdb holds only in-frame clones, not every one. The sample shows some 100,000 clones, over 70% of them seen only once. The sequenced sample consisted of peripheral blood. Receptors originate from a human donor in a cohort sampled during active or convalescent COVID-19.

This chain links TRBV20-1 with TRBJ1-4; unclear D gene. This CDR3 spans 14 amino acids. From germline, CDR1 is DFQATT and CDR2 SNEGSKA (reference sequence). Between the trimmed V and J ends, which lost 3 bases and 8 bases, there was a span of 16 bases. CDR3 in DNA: TGCAGTGCTAGTAGGGAATTTCCGGGAGAAAAACTGTTTTTT. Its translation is CSASREFPGEKLFF.

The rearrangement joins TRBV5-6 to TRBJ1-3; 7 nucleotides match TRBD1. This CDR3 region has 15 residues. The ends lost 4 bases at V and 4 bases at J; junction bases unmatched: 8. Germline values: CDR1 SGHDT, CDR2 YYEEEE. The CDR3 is CASSPVTGVGNTIYF. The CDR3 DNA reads TGTGCCAGCAGCCCAGTTACAGGGGTGGGAAACACCATATATTTT.

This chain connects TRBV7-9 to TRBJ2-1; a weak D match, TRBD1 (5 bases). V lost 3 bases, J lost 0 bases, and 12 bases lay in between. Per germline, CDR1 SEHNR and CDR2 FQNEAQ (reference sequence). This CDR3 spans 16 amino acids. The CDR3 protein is CASSFGSGSSYNEQFF. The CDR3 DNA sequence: TGTGCCAGCAGCTTCGGTTCAGGGTCCTCCTACAATGAGCAGTTCTTC.

CDR3: CASSVDTFSGNTIYF. The CDR3 DNA sequence: TGTGCCAGCAGCGTCGACACCTTCTCTGGAAACACCATATATTTT. V is TRBV9 and J is TRBJ1-3; D unclear. This CDR3 contains 15 residues. Trimming pared 2 bases from V and 0 bases from J, leaving 9 bases between. Germline V gene data show CDR1 as SGDLS and CDR2 as YYNGEE.

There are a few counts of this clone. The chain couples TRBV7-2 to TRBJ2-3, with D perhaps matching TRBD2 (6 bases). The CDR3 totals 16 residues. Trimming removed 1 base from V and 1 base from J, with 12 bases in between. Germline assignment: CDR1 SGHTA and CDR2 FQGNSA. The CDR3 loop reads CASSLGLVVGTDTQYF. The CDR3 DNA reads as TGTGCCAGCAGCTTAGGACTAGTTGTCGGCACAGATACGCAGTATTTT.